This T cell receptor (beta chain) was identified in a study of T cells in tumors and immune-related adverse events. There are 15 residues in the CDR3. Germline V gene lookup returns CDR1 KGHSH and CDR2 LQKENI. Trimming removed 4 bases at V and 10 bases at J, with 17 bases between. Sequencing used immunoSEQ multiplex PCR; TCRdb keeps in-frame clones, though not all of them. The data hold around 8,100 clones, with 90% to 95% observed a single time. This clonotype originated in a female donor with metastatic renal cell carcinoma. The chain uses TRBV18 and TRBJ1-6; D gene unclear. The sample was lymph node tissue, taken from a patient treated with anti-PD-1 therapy. The chain's CDR3 is CASSLNNARRSPLHF. The CDR3 nucleotides read TGTGCCAGCTCACTAAACAACGCGCGTAGGTCACCCCTCCACTTT. Complete variable domain (other parts from reference TRBV18 and TRBJ1-6): NAGVMQNPRHLVRRRGQEARLRCSPMKGHSHVYWYRQLPEEGLKFMVYLQKENIIDESGMPKERFSAEFPKEGPSILRIQQVVRGDSAAYFCASSLNNARRSPLHFGNGTRLTVT.